The clone carrying this T cell receptor beta chain was picked up one time. This record comes from a study of blood T cell repertoires in COVID-19. Across the whole study: PBMCs, B-cell-depleted T cells, or T cells were the source of the cDNA or gDNA that made up the material.

Sequencing was performed with immunoSEQ multiplex PCR; in TCRdb, only in-frame clones are kept and a portion is missing. The data contain some 220,000 clones, about 80% of them singletons. Sequenced material: PBMCs or T cells enriched from blood (not recorded which). The receptor was derived from a woman between 40 and 55 years old with acute COVID-19.

CDR3 amino acids: CAISGGPPADTEAFF. The CDR3 coding sequence is TGTGCCATCAGTGGGGGCCCCCCGGCTGACACTGAAGCTTTCTTT. The chain couples TRBV10-3 to TRBJ1-1, with D maybe TRBD1 (5 bases). Germline CDR1 reads ENHRY; CDR2 reads SYGVKD. The CDR3 contains 15 residues. Trimming pared 4 bases from V and 3 bases from J, leaving 15 bases between.